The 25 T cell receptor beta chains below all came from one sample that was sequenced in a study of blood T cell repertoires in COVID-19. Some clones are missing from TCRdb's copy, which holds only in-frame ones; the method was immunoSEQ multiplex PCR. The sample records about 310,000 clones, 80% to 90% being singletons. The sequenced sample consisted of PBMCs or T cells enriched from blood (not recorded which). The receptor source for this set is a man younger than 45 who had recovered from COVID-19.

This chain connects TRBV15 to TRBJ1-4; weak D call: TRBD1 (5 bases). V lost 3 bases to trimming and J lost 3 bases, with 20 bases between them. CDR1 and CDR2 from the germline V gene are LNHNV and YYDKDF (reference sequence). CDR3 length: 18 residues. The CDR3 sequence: CATSRTYSGIASNEKLFF. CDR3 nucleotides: TGTGCCACCAGCAGGACTTACTCAGGGATCGCCTCTAATGAAAAACTGTTTTTT.

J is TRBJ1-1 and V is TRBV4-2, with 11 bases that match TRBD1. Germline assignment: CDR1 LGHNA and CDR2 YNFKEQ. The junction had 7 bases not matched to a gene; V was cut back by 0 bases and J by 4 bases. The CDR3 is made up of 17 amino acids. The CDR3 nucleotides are TGTGCCAGCAGCCAAGACGGACAGGGGGCAGGGGGCACTGAAGCTTTCTTT. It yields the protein CASSQDGQGAGGTEAFF.

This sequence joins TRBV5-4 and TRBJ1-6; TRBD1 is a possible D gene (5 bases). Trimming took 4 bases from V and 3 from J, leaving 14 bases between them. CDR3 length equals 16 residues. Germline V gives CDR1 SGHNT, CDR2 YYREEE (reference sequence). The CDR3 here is CASSRLDSLYNSPLHF. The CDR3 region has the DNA TGTGCCAGCAGCCGCCTCGACAGTCTCTATAATTCACCCCTCCACTTT.

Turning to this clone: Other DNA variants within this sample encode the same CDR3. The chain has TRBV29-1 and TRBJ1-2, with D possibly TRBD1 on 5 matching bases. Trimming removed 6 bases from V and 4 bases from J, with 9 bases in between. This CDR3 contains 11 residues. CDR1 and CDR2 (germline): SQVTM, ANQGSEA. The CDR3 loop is CSVLDSYGYTF. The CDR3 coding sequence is TGCAGCGTGCTCGACAGCTATGGCTACACCTTC.

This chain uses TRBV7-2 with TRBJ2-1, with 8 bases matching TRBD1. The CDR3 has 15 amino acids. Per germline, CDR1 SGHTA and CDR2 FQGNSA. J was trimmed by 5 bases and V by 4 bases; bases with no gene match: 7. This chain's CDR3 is CASSSSRGRNNEQFF. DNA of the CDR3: TGTGCCAGCAGCTCTAGCAGGGGGCGAAACAATGAGCAGTTCTTC.

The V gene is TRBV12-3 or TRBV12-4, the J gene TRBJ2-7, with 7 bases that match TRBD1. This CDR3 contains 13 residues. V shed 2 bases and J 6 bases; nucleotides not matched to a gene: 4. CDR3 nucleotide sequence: TGTGCCAGCAGTTTAACAGGGGCCGGCGAGCAGTACTTC. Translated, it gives CASSLTGAGEQYF.

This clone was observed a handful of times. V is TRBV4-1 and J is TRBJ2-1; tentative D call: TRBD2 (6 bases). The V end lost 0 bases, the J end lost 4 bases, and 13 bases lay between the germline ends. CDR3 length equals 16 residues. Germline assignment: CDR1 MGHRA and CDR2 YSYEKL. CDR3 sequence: CASSQDPGGAYNEQFF. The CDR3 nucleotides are TGCGCCAGCAGCCAAGATCCCGGCGGGGCTTACAATGAGCAGTTCTTC.

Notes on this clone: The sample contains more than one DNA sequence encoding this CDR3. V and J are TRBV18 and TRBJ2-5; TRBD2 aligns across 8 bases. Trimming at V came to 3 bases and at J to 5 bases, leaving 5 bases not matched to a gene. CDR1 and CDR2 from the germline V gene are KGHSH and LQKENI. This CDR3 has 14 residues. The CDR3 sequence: CASSPPGGGETQYF. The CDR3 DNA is TGTGCCAGCTCACCCCCGGGAGGGGGGGAGACCCAGTACTTC.

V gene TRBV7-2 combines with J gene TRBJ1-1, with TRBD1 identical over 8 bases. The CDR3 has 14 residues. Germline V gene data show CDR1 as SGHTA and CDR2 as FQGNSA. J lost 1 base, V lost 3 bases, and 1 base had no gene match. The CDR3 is CASSFGQGNTEAFF. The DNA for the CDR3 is TGTGCCAGCAGCTTCGGACAGGGGAACACTGAAGCTTTCTTT.

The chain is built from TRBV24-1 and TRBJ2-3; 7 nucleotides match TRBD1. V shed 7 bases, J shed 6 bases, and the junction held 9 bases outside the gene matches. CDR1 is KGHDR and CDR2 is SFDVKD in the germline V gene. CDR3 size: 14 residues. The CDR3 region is CATRPTGLTDTQYF. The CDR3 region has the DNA TGTGCCACCAGACCGACAGGGCTCACCGATACGCAGTATTTT.

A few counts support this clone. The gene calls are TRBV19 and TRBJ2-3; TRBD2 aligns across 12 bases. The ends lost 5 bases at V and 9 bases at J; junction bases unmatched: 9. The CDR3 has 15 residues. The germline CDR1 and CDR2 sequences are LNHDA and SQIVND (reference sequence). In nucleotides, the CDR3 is TGTGCCAGTAGTGCTAGCGGGGGGGCCCTGGGGACGCAGTATTTT. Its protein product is CASSASGGALGTQYF.

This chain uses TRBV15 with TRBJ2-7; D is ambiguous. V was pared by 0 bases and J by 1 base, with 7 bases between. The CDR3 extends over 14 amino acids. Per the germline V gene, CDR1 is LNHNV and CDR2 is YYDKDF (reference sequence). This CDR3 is CATSRESRSYEQYF. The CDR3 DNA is TGTGCCACCAGCAGAGAGTCCAGATCCTACGAGCAGTACTTC.

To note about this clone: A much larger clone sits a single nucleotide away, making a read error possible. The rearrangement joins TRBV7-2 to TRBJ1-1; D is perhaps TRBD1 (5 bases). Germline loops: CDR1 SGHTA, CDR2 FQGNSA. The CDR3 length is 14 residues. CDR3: CASSLFRDGTEVFF. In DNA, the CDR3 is TGTGCCAGCAGCTTATTCAGGGATGGCACTGAAGTTTTCTTT.

CDR3 region: CASSPGGSSYEQYF. DNA for the CDR3: TGTGCCAGCTCCCCGGGCGGGAGCTCCTACGAGCAGTACTTC. The chain employs TRBV18 and TRBJ2-7; 7 bases line up with TRBD2. The trim removed 6 bases at V and 0 bases at J, leaving 5 bases unmatched. The CDR3 is 14 amino acids. Germline loops: CDR1 KGHSH, CDR2 LQKENI.

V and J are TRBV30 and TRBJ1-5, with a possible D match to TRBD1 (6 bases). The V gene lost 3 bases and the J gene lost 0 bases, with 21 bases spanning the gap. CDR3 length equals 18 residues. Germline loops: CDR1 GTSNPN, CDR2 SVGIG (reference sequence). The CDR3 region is CAWSADRIRLNSNQPQHF. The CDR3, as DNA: TGTGCCTGGAGCGCGGACAGAATAAGATTGAATAGCAATCAGCCCCAGCATTTT.

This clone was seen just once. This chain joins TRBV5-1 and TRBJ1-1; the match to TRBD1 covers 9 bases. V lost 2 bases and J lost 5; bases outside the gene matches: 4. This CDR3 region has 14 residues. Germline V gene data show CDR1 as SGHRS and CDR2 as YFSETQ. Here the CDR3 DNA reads TGCGCCAGCAGCTTCCGGGACAGGGCAACTGAAGCTTTCTTT. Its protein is CASSFRDRATEAFF.

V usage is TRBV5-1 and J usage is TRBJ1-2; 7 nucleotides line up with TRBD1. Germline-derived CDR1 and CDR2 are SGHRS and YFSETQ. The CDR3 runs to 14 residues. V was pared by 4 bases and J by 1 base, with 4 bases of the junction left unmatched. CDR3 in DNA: TGCGCCAGCAGCCAATCAGGGGGTAACTATGGCTACACCTTC. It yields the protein CASSQSGGNYGYTF.

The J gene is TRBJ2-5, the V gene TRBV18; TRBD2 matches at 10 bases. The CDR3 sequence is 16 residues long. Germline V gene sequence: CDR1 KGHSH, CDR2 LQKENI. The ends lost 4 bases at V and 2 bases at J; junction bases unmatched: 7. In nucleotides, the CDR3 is TGTGCCAGCTCACAAATAGCGGGGGGCCGACAAGAGACCCAGTACTTC. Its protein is CASSQIAGGRQETQYF.

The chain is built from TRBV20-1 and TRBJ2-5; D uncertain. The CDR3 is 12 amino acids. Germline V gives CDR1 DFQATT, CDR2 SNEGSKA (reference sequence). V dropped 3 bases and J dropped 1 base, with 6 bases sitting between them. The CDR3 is CSASEAQETQYF. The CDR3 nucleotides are TGCAGTGCTAGTGAGGCCCAAGAGACCCAGTACTTC.

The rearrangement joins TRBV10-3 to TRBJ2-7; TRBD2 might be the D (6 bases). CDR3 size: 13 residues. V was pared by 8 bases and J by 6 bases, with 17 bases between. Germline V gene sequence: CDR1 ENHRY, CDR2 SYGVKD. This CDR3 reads CAIHRGDFSEQYF. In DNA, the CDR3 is TGTGCCATCCACCGCGGGGACTTTTCCGAGCAGTACTTC.

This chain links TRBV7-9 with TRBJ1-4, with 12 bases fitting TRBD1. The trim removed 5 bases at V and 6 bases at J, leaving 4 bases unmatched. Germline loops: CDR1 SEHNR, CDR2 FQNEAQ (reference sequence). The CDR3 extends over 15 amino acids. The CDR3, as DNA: TGTGCCAGCAGCAAGGGACAGGGGGCGGATGAAAAACTGTTTTTT. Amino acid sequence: CASSKGQGADEKLFF.

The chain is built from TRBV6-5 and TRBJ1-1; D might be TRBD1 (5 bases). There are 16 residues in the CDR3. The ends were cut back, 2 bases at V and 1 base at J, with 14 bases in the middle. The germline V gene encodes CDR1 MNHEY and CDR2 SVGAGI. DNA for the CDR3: TGTGCCAGCAGTTACGATTTGGGGGGGTCGAACACTGAAGCTTTCTTT. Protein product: CASSYDLGGSNTEAFF.

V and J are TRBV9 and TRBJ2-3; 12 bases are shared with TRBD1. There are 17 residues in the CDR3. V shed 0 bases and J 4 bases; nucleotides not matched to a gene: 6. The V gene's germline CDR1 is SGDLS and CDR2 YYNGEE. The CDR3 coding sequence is TGTGCCAGCAGCGTAGACGGGACAGGGGGCAGTTCAGATACGCAGTATTTT. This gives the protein CASSVDGTGGSSDTQYF.

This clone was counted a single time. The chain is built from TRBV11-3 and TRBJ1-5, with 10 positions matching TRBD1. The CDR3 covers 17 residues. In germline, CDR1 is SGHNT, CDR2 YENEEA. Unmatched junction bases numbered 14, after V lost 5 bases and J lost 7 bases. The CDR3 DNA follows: TGTGCCAGCAGCCGAGACAGGGGGCGAGGCCTAGGACAGCCCCAGCATTTT. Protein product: CASSRDRGRGLGQPQHF.

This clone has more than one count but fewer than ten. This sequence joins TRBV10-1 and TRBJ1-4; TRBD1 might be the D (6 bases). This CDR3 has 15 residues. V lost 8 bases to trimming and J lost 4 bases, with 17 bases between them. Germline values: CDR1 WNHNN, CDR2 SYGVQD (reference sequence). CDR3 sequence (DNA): TGCGCCAGCCGAAACCGACAGGCCCTTAATGAAAAACTGTTTTTT. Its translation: CASRNRQALNEKLFF.